This is a list of T cell receptor beta chains from one sample in a study of T cell changes during pregnancy in multiple sclerosis. Here immunoSEQ multiplex PCR was the method, and the copy in TCRdb shows in-frame clones only, minus some. Here the sample spans about 73,000 clones, almost 95% being singletons. The sample was peripheral blood, taken in the third trimester of pregnancy. The origin of the receptors is a female donor in good health, enrolled as a control in a pregnancy study. Each CDR3 is given with its conserved first and last residue. Each record gives: clone size, V gene, J gene, CDR3 protein. Not all rows give a size; the values are once, few, many and, for expanded clones, a class.

abundance: -
v_gene: TRBV10-3
j_gene: TRBJ2-1
CDR3aa: CAISERGSYNEQFF

abundance: -
v_gene: TRBV5-1
j_gene: TRBJ2-5
CDR3aa: CASSTTGSSGETQYF

abundance: -
v_gene: TRBV28
j_gene: TRBJ1-1
CDR3aa: CASRNRMNTEAFF

abundance: -
v_gene: TRBV19
j_gene: TRBJ2-7
CDR3aa: CASSAGTPYEQYF

abundance: -
v_gene: TRBV4-2
j_gene: TRBJ2-3
CDR3aa: CASSDRRESQTDTQYF

abundance: -
v_gene: TRBV19
j_gene: TRBJ1-2
CDR3aa: CASSFRGGYGYTF

abundance: -
v_gene: TRBV4-2
j_gene: TRBJ2-5
CDR3aa: CASSLRTSGGRGGTQYF

abundance: -
v_gene: TRBV7-2
j_gene: TRBJ2-7
CDR3aa: CASSLETAYEQYF

abundance: -
v_gene: TRBV15
j_gene: TRBJ1-1
CDR3aa: CATSSRKGYNTEAFF

abundance: -
v_gene: TRBV4-2
j_gene: TRBJ1-5
CDR3aa: CASSQPQGAGSNQPQHF

abundance: once
v_gene: TRBV28
j_gene: TRBJ2-7
CDR3aa: CASSETGRLYEQYF

abundance: -
v_gene: TRBV5-1
j_gene: TRBJ1-2
CDR3aa: CASSLGGVWGYTF

abundance: -
v_gene: TRBV5-1
j_gene: TRBJ1-4
CDR3aa: CASSLVVGAKNEKLFF

abundance: -
v_gene: TRBV7-6
j_gene: TRBJ2-2
CDR3aa: CASSLVFGNANTGELFF

abundance: -
v_gene: TRBV7-9
j_gene: TRBJ1-2
CDR3aa: CASSSRGFNYGYTF

abundance: -
v_gene: TRBV11-2
j_gene: TRBJ2-5
CDR3aa: CASRRQGGETQYF

abundance: -
v_gene: TRBV30
j_gene: TRBJ1-2
CDR3aa: CAWSKGQGGNYGYTF

abundance: -
v_gene: TRBV5-1
j_gene: TRBJ2-7
CDR3aa: CASSNGQASGYEQYF

abundance: -
v_gene: TRBV21-1
j_gene: TRBJ2-6
CDR3aa: CASSGPTGQALSGANVLTF

abundance: once
v_gene: TRBV5-1
j_gene: TRBJ2-2
CDR3aa: CASSLGLAGGTGELFF

abundance: -
v_gene: TRBV6-6
j_gene: TRBJ1-4
CDR3aa: CASSYKGQGDEKLFF

abundance: -
v_gene: TRBV15
j_gene: TRBJ2-1
CDR3aa: CATSRDLVRSGSYNEQFF

abundance: -
v_gene: TRBV6-6
j_gene: TRBJ2-1
CDR3aa: CASSLGGRTEQFF

abundance: -
v_gene: TRBV7-9
j_gene: TRBJ2-1
CDR3aa: CASSLLAGDNEQFF

abundance: -
v_gene: TRBV25-1
j_gene: TRBJ2-7
CDR3aa: CASSGAGTGISYEQYF

abundance: -
v_gene: TRBV27
j_gene: TRBJ2-7
CDR3aa: CASGRGNRGLDEQYF

abundance: -
v_gene: TRBV5-6
j_gene: TRBJ2-7
CDR3aa: CASSFNRGNEQYF

abundance: -
v_gene: TRBV2
j_gene: TRBJ2-7
CDR3aa: CASKIGGPTYEQYF

abundance: -
v_gene: TRBV4-1
j_gene: TRBJ2-1
CDR3aa: CASSQGGVSGNEQFF

abundance: -
v_gene: TRBV9
j_gene: TRBJ1-1
CDR3aa: CASSVVGIGEAFF

abundance: -
v_gene: TRBV5-4
j_gene: TRBJ1-6
CDR3aa: CASSLEGRGSSYNSPLHF

abundance: -
v_gene: TRBV6-6
j_gene: TRBJ2-5
CDR3aa: CASAGFQETQYF

abundance: -
v_gene: TRBV4-2
j_gene: TRBJ2-5
CDR3aa: CASSQDPTSGGDQETQYF

abundance: -
v_gene: TRBV28
j_gene: TRBJ1-3
CDR3aa: CASSFRGAGNTIYF

abundance: -
v_gene: TRBV25-1
j_gene: TRBJ2-2
CDR3aa: CASSEYWGQNTGELFF

abundance: -
v_gene: TRBV6-5
j_gene: TRBJ1-2
CDR3aa: CASRLRDHYGYTF

abundance: -
v_gene: TRBV6-6
j_gene: TRBJ1-2
CDR3aa: CASSYGDSDGYTF

abundance: -
v_gene: TRBV4-1
j_gene: TRBJ2-7
CDR3aa: CASSPSGGAGGPYEQYF

abundance: -
v_gene: TRBV4-1
j_gene: TRBJ2-1
CDR3aa: CASSSSSRGSSYNEQFF

abundance: -
v_gene: TRBV9
j_gene: TRBJ2-7
CDR3aa: CASSVDETYEQYF

abundance: -
v_gene: TRBV5-1
j_gene: TRBJ1-4
CDR3aa: CASSLVDRGRGTNEKLFF

abundance: once
v_gene: TRBV10-3
j_gene: TRBJ1-1
CDR3aa: CAIKTGNTEAFF

abundance: -
v_gene: TRBV10-1
j_gene: TRBJ2-7
CDR3aa: CASSESGLAVYEQYF

abundance: -
v_gene: TRBV28
j_gene: TRBJ2-7
CDR3aa: CASSLIRGGVSYEQYF

abundance: -
v_gene: TRBV6-5
j_gene: TRBJ2-1
CDR3aa: CASSYSLNNEQFF

abundance: -
v_gene: TRBV25-1
j_gene: TRBJ1-4
CDR3aa: CASRAKQGEGGEKLFF

abundance: -
v_gene: TRBV6-4
j_gene: TRBJ2-3
CDR3aa: CASSVAQGSGADTQYF

abundance: -
v_gene: TRBV4-2
j_gene: TRBJ2-1
CDR3aa: CASSQGGTSLWDEQFF

abundance: -
v_gene: TRBV5-5
j_gene: TRBJ2-1
CDR3aa: CASSRFGQGALDEQFF

abundance: -
v_gene: TRBV28
j_gene: TRBJ1-3
CDR3aa: CASRRQSSPGNTIYF

abundance: -
v_gene: TRBV10-3
j_gene: TRBJ1-1
CDR3aa: CANRGAWDTEAFF

abundance: -
v_gene: TRBV28
j_gene: TRBJ2-7
CDR3aa: CASSYDSPYEQYF

abundance: -
v_gene: TRBV28
j_gene: TRBJ1-5
CDR3aa: CASSETGTGGNQPQHF

abundance: -
v_gene: TRBV5-1
j_gene: TRBJ2-2
CDR3aa: CASSSAGRSTSNTGELFF

abundance: once
v_gene: TRBV6-4
j_gene: TRBJ2-1
CDR3aa: CASSDGGGDYNEQFF